These T cell receptor beta chains were read from a single sample in a study of blood T cells in healthy people across ages. In TCRdb, the 5' RACE reads were re-called with MiXCR into one record per CDR3 protein. The sample holds 750,000 to 950,000 distinct CDR3 sequences, almost 30% seen once. The data also belong to a second study, concerning T cells of mothers and their children.

The sequenced sample was blood. The receptor set was obtained from a woman aged 35 to 49 in good health. CDR3s include the opening cysteine and the closing phenylalanine or tryptophan. A D gene is named only where the DNA matches it firmly. Size is stated for part of the rows, as once, few or many counts, or as a class when the clone is expanded.

few,16,TRBD1,TRBJ2-7,TRBV7-6,TGTGCCAGCAGCGGACGATGGGACAGGGGACCCCACGAGCAGTACTTC,CASSGRWDRGPHEQYF
few,13,.,TRBJ2-1,TRBV20-1,TGCAGTGCTAGAGATCTTTACGGCAATGAGCAGTTCTTC,CSARDLYGNEQFF
.,17,TRBD2,TRBJ2-1,TRBV28,TGTGCCAGCAGTCCTATTGTCGGGGGGATCACGTGCAATGAGCAGTTCTTC,CASSPIVGGITCNEQFF
once,14,.,TRBJ1-5,TRBV20-1,TGCAGTGCTAGAGATCGTGCGGGGGTTCAGCCCCAGCATTTT,CSARDRAGVQPQHF
.,16,.,TRBJ1-3,TRBV28,TGTGCCAGCAGTTTGAGTCAGGTTTCCTCTGGAAACACCATATATTTT,CASSLSQVSSGNTIYF
.,13,TRBD1,TRBJ2-1,TRBV2,TGTGCCAGTGGACAGGGGACTCACAATGAGCAGTTCTTC,CASGQGTHNEQFF
few,16,TRBD2,TRBJ2-1,TRBV27,TGTGCCAGCAGTTTCTCAGGGAGCGGGAGCTACAATGAGCAGTTCTTC,CASSFSGSGSYNEQFF
.,15,.,TRBJ2-6,TRBV7-2,TGTGCCAGCAGCAAGGACAGTACTGGGGCCAACGTCCGGACTTTC,CASSKDSTGANVRTF
.,15,.,TRBJ2-3,TRBV5-1,TGCGCCAGCAGCGGGGTGAGCGGGCTCACAGATACGCAGTATTTT,CASSGVSGLTDTQYF
.,16,TRBD1,TRBJ2-5,TRBV7-9,TGTGCCAGCAGCCTAATAGTGGTGACAGGGGAAGAGACCCAGTACTTC,CASSLIVVTGEETQYF
.,23,TRBD2,TRBJ2-4,TRBV29-1,TGCAGCGTTGTGTATAGGACAGGGGGACTAGCGGGGGCCTGGGGGAGCTCCTACAATGAGCAGTACTTC,CSVVYRTGGLAGAWGSSYNEQYF
few,14,TRBD1,TRBJ1-4,TRBV3-1,TGTGCCAGCAGCCCACGAGGACAGGGTGAAAAACTGTTTTTT,CASSPRGQGEKLFF
many,10,.,TRBJ1-2,TRBV7-2,TGTGCCTACAACGTGGGCGGCTACACCTTC,CAYNVGGYTF
few,16,.,TRBJ2-7,TRBV18,TGTGCCAGCTCACCCTCGGGCCTGGTAACCTACAATGAGCAGTACTTC,CASSPSGLVTYNEQYF
.,12,.,TRBJ2-4,TRBV12-3/TRBV12-4,TGTGCCAGCAGACGAGGGATTGGCATTCAGTACTTC,CASRRGIGIQYF
many,13,.,TRBJ2-7,TRBV7-3,TGTGCCAGCAGCTTAATTCCCTCCGGCGAGCAGTACTTC,CASSLIPSGEQYF
many,17,TRBD2,TRBJ2-7,TRBV3-1,TGTGCCAGCAGCCAAGATCGCGCGGGGGGGCCGTCCTACGAGCAGTACTTC,CASSQDRAGGPSYEQYF
few,13,.,TRBJ2-5,TRBV5-1,TGCGCCAGCAGCGTCCCGGGACAAGAGACCCAGTACTTC,CASSVPGQETQYF
many,13,TRBD1,TRBJ2-7,TRBV12-3/TRBV12-4,TGTGCCAGCAGGGGACAGGGGATCTACGAGCAGTACTTC,CASRGQGIYEQYF
many,14,TRBD2,TRBJ2-2,TRBV29-1,TGCAGCGTTGGGAAGCGGGGGAACACCGGGGAGCTGTTTTTT,CSVGKRGNTGELFF
.,13,.,TRBJ1-3,TRBV5-1,TGCGCCAGCAGCTTGGAGGTTTCTGACACCATATATTTT,CASSLEVSDTIYF
.,13,.,TRBJ1-2,TRBV27,TGTGCCAGCTCCTACGCGGGGGCAAACGGCTACACCTTC,CASSYAGANGYTF
.,15,.,TRBJ2-7,TRBV7-9,TGTGCCAGTAGTATTCGGGACGGATCCTACAATGAGCAGTACTTC,CASSIRDGSYNEQYF
.,16,.,TRBJ2-1,TRBV9,TGTGCCAGCAGCGTAGGAGCGGACACAGCCTACAATGAGCAGTTCTTC,CASSVGADTAYNEQFF
many,14,.,TRBJ2-1,TRBV7-6,TGTGCCAGCAGCGAGCCCCGACTCAACAATGAGCAGTTCTTC,CASSEPRLNNEQFF
.,15,.,TRBJ2-5,TRBV7-9,TGTGCCAGCAGCTTAACGTCTACCCCGAAAGAGACCCAGTACTTC,CASSLTSTPKETQYF
few,15,.,TRBJ2-3,TRBV29-1,TGCAGCATTCAGGGGATTGGGGGGTTCGCAGATACGCAGTATTTT,CSIQGIGGFADTQYF
.,11,.,TRBJ2-7,TRBV20-1,TGCAGTGGAGAAACCTCCTACGAGCAGTACTTC,CSGETSYEQYF
few,12,.,TRBJ2-3,TRBV15,TGTGCCACTAGAAGGGGCGAGTATACGCAGTATTTT,CATRRGEYTQYF
.,13,.,TRBJ2-7,TRBV20-1,TGCAGTGCTAGAGCGGGGAATAATTACGAGCAGTACTTC,CSARAGNNYEQYF